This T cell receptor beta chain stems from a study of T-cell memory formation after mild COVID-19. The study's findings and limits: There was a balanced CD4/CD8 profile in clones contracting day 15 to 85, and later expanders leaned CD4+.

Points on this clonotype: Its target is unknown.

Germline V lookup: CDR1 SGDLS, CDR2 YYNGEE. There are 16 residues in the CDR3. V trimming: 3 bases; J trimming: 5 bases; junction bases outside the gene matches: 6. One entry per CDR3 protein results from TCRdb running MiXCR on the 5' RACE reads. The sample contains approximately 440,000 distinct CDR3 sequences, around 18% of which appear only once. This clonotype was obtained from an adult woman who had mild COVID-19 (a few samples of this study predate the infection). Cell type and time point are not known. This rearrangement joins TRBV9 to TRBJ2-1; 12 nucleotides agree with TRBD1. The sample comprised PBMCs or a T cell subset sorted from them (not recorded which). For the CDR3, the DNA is TGTGCCAGCAGCGGGGACAGGGGGCATCAAGACAATGAGCAGTTCTTC. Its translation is CASSGDRGHQDNEQFF.